The entry that follows covers one T cell receptor beta chain sequence. During its preparation, the TCRbeta library received unique molecular identifiers. TCRdb redid the calling of the PCR reads with MiXCR, one entry per CDR3 protein. Of hundreds of thousands of distinct CDR3 sequences listed, 10% to 15% are singletons. CDR3 length: 15 amino acids. V was trimmed by 0 bases and J by 5 bases, leaving 14 bases between them. In germline, CDR1 is GTSNPN, CDR2 SVGIG (reference sequence). This entry comes from a study of T-cell reconstitution after alpha-beta-depleted transplantation in children. This chain joins TRBV30 and TRBJ1-5; TRBD1 is a possible D gene (6 bases). The clonotype originates from a male patient between 10 and 17 years old who had a stem cell transplant for acute myeloid leukemia, so the T cells may come from the graft donor. The sample was PBMCs, mostly from graft donor cells, taken 360 days after TCRalphabeta/CD19-depleted stem cell transplant. In nucleotides, the CDR3 is TGTGCCTGGAGTGTACAAAGGGGGGTTCATCAGCCCCAGCATTTT. As protein: CAWSVQRGVHQPQHF. The full variable domain, with the rest looked up from reference TRBV30 and TRBJ1-5, is SQTIHQWPATLVQPVGSPLSLECTVEGTSNPNLYWYRQAAGRGLQLLFYSVGIGQISSEVPQNLSASRPQDRQFILSSKKLLLSDSGFYLCAWSVQRGVHQPQHFGDGTRLSIL.